Listed below are T cell receptor beta chains from one sample, sequenced in a study of PD-1 blockade in classical Hodgkin lymphoma. The assay was immunoSEQ multiplex PCR, and TCRdb's table has in-frame clones only and misses some. This sample has 100,000 or so clones, with approximately 90% found just once. Material: peripheral blood mononuclear cells (PBMCs), obtained before the fourth cycle of nivolumab. The receptors derive from a human donor with classical Hodgkin lymphoma. CDR3s include the opening cysteine and the closing phenylalanine or tryptophan. Fields, in order: V gene, clone size, J gene, D gene, CDR3 DNA, CDR3 protein. A D gene is named only where the DNA matches it firmly. A row's size may be missing; if present it is once, few, many or a size class.

>TRBV19|NA|TRBJ1-2|NA
TGTGCCAGTAGTATAGACTCAGGAGGCTATGGCTACACCTTC
CASSIDSGGYGYTF
>TRBV6-6|NA|TRBJ1-6|TRBD1
TGTGCCAGCAGTTCAGGGGGGGCAGGTTCACCCCTCCACTTT
CASSSGGAGSPLHF
>TRBV7-9|NA|TRBJ1-2|TRBD1
TGTGCCAGCAGCCCAACAGGGGGCCTTTATGGCTACACCTTC
CASSPTGGLYGYTF
>TRBV5-1|NA|TRBJ1-1|NA
TGCGCCAGCAGCTTGTTTTCAGTTACGAACACTGAAGCTTTCTTT
CASSLFSVTNTEAFF
>TRBV4-1|NA|TRBJ1-1|NA
TGCGCCAGCAGCCAAGGGACGGATATGAACACTGAAGCTTTCTTT
CASSQGTDMNTEAFF
>TRBV28|NA|TRBJ2-2|TRBD1
TGTGCCAGCAGCTGGGACAGCGGGGAGCTGTTTTTT
CASSWDSGELFF
>TRBV6-5|NA|TRBJ2-7|NA
TGTGCCAGCAGGAACGGACAGTTACTTACCTACGAGCAGTACTTC
CASRNGQLLTYEQYF
>TRBV4-1|NA|TRBJ1-4|NA
TGCGCCAGCAGCCCCGGGAGGACTAATGAAAAACTGTTTTTT
CASSPGRTNEKLFF
>TRBV4-3|NA|TRBJ2-7|TRBD2
TGCGCCAGCAGCCCCGGGACTAGCCGTTCTTACGAGCAGTACTTC
CASSPGTSRSYEQYF
>TRBV29-1|once|TRBJ1-1|TRBD1
TGCAGCGCGAACAGGGGTCTGGGGACTGAAGCTTTCTTT
CSANRGLGTEAFF
>TRBV6-1|NA|TRBJ1-2|TRBD1
TGTGCCAGCAGTGTTCAGGGGGCGCAAGTTGACTACACCTTC
CASSVQGAQVDYTF
>TRBV2|NA|TRBJ1-4|NA
TGTGCCAGATCAGGGATGAGGAACGAAAAACTGTTTTTT
CARSGMRNEKLFF
>TRBV10-2|NA|TRBJ1-2|TRBD1
TGCGCCAGCAGGGACAGGGTGGGTGGCTACACCTTC
CASRDRVGGYTF
>TRBV7-9|few|TRBJ2-7|NA
TGTGCCAGCAGCGACACCGGCTACGAGCAGTACTTC
CASSDTGYEQYF
>TRBV27|NA|TRBJ2-1|TRBD2
TGTGCCAGCAGTCTAGCGGGGGGGCCCTGGAATGAGCAGTTCTTC
CASSLAGGPWNEQFF
>TRBV30|NA|TRBJ1-5|NA
TGTGCCTGGAGTGCCGACAGAACAAATCAGCCCCAGCATTTT
CAWSADRTNQPQHF
>TRBV2|NA|TRBJ2-3|TRBD1
TGTGCCAGCAGTGCCCAGGGGGCAGATACGCAGTATTTT
CASSAQGADTQYF
>TRBV27|NA|TRBJ1-1|NA
TGTGCCAGCAGTTTTATCGGGAACACTGAAGCTTTCTTT
CASSFIGNTEAFF
>TRBV19|NA|TRBJ1-1|NA
TGTGCCAGTAGTATGAGGGGGGTCACTGAAGCTTTCTTT
CASSMRGVTEAFF
>TRBV5-1|NA|TRBJ1-4|NA
TGCGCCAGCAGCTTGGGTGGGGCAACTAATGAAAAACTGTTTTTT
CASSLGGATNEKLFF
>TRBV7-8|NA|TRBJ2-3|TRBD2
TGTGCCAGCAGTCGAGTCCTAGCGGGGAGCACAGATACGCAGTATTTT
CASSRVLAGSTDTQYF
>TRBV25-1|NA|TRBJ2-1|TRBD2
TGTGCCAGCAGTGGTATAGCGGGGGGGCTCGGGTTGAAAAATGAGCAGTTCTTC
CASSGIAGGLGLKNEQFF
>TRBV5-1|NA|TRBJ2-3|NA
TGCGCCAGCAGCTTGGCCCAGGGGTTCGATACGCAGTATTTT
CASSLAQGFDTQYF
>TRBV9|NA|TRBJ2-5|NA
TGTGCCAGCAGCTCTCCCCCTGCGGCGGAGACCCAGTACTTC
CASSSPPAAETQYF
>TRBV30|NA|TRBJ1-3|NA
TGTGCCTGGAGTGTAACAGGGCAGGGGAGGATAATCTCTGGAAACACCATATATTTT
CAWSVTGQGRIISGNTIYF
>TRBV2|once|TRBJ1-5|NA
TGTGCCAGCAGTCCGGGACCTCCCCAGCCCCAGCATTTT
CASSPGPPQPQHF
>TRBV21-1|NA|TRBJ1-4|NA
TGTGCCAGCAGCAAAGGTAGGGGACTGGTTAATGAAAAACTGTTTTTT
CASSKGRGLVNEKLFF
>TRBV6-4|NA|TRBJ1-4|NA
TGTGCCAGCAGTGAACAACCGGACGGTGAAAAACTGTTTTTT
CASSEQPDGEKLFF
>TRBV7-2|once|TRBJ2-7|NA
TGTGCCAGCAGCTTAATGCAGGGAGCCTACGAGCAGTACTTC
CASSLMQGAYEQYF
>TRBV18|once|TRBJ1-3|NA
TGTGCCAGCTCACCATCAGGGGCTGGAAACACCATATATTTT
CASSPSGAGNTIYF
>TRBV15|NA|TRBJ2-7|TRBD1
TGTGCCACCAGCAGAGATTCGGGACAGGGAGACGAGCAGTACTTC
CATSRDSGQGDEQYF
>TRBV7-9|NA|TRBJ1-5|NA
TGTGCCAGCAGCCTTCCGGGTGGGGATCAGCCCCAGCATTTT
CASSLPGGDQPQHF
>TRBV27|once|TRBJ2-7|NA
TGTGCCAGCAGTTACGGGGGCTACGAGCAGTACTTC
CASSYGGYEQYF
>TRBV7-2|NA|TRBJ2-7|TRBD1
TGTGCCAGCACCCGTGACAGGGCCTACGAGCAGTACTTC
CASTRDRAYEQYF
>TRBV28|once|TRBJ1-1|NA
TGTGCCAGCAGTTCGCACCAACGGAGATTCCCTGAAGCTTTCTTT
CASSSHQRRFPEAFF
>TRBV4-1|NA|TRBJ2-2|TRBD1
TGCGCCAGCAGCCAGGAGCGCGGGACAGGGGGCGCGAACACCGGGGAGCTGTTTTTT
CASSQERGTGGANTGELFF
>TRBV28|NA|TRBJ2-7|TRBD2
TGTGCCAGCAGTTTCCAGCGGGGGGCCGGGGAGCAGTACTTC
CASSFQRGAGEQYF
>TRBV7-9|NA|TRBJ2-7|NA
TGTGCCAGCAGCTTAGGGACGGGAGAGCAGTACTTC
CASSLGTGEQYF
>TRBV11-2|NA|TRBJ2-5|NA
TGTGCCAGCAGCGGAGGCCACTACTTACAAGAGACCCAGTACTTC
CASSGGHYLQETQYF
>TRBV28|NA|TRBJ2-7|NA
TGTGCCAGCAGTTTAGGGGGGGCCGGGCTGGCTCGCCCAGGCTACGAGCAGTACTTC
CASSLGGAGLARPGYEQYF